A single sample gave rise to the 16 T cell receptor beta chains below, sequenced in a study of identical twins. Via MiXCR, TCRdb re-called the 5' RACE reads, giving one row per CDR3 protein. The top ten clones hold over 2% of a sample with about 280,000 distinct CDR3 sequences, more than 6.5% of them seen once. The same specimen was also included in a second study, on yellow fever vaccine responses in identical twins.

The specimen was memory (CD45RO+) T cells sorted from blood. These receptors came from a young woman in good health.

At least ten counts were recorded for this clonotype. This rearrangement joins TRBV29-1 to TRBJ2-3; TRBD1 might be the D (6 bases). The CDR3 runs to 14 residues. V was shortened by 6 bases and J by 5 bases, with 18 bases between the two germline ends. Germline V gene data show CDR1 as SQVTM and CDR2 as ANQGSEA. The CDR3 DNA is TGCAGCGTGCCACGCCAGGGGCAGGGAGATACGCAGTATTTT. This codes for CSVPRQGQGDTQYF.

This clonotype has more than one count but fewer than ten. The rearrangement uses TRBV6-1 and TRBJ2-2; a possible D gene is TRBD1 (6 bases). This CDR3 is 16 amino acids long. Between the trimmed V and J ends, which lost 4 bases and 4 bases, there was a span of 16 bases. Germline-derived CDR1 and CDR2 are MNHNS and SASEGT. CDR3 sequence: CASSGPQGYITGELFF. The CDR3, as DNA: TGTGCCAGCAGTGGACCACAGGGATACATCACCGGGGAGCTGTTTTTT.

This chain's CDR3 is CASSSTGLSGSEQYV. CDR3 coding DNA: TGTGCCAGCAGTTCGACAGGACTGAGTGGTAGCGAGCAGTACGTC. The chain employs TRBV28 and TRBJ2-7, with D possibly matching TRBD1 (6 bases). This CDR3 has 15 amino acids. Looked up from germline, CDR1 is MDHEN and CDR2 is SYDVKM. Trimming pared 4 bases from V and 6 bases from J, leaving 19 bases between.

This clonotype has ten or more counts. The chain has TRBV10-3 and TRBJ1-2; a weak D match, TRBD1 (5 bases). V was clipped by 11 bases and J by 5 bases, with 21 bases between them. This CDR3 spans 14 amino acids. Looked up from germline, CDR1 is ENHRY and CDR2 is SYGVKD. CDR3 protein: CAADGRAAGYGYTF. The CDR3 region has the DNA TGTGCCGCGGACGGCAGGGCCGCCGGGTATGGCTACACCTTC.

The table lists this clonotype with many counts. The chain has TRBV5-5 and TRBJ2-3; the D gene is possibly TRBD1 (6 bases). From germline, CDR1 is SGHKS and CDR2 YYEKEE (reference sequence). Trimming removed 0 bases from V and 0 bases from J, with 14 bases in between. The length of the CDR3 is 17 residues. The DNA for the CDR3 is TGTGCCAGCAGCTTGGCCCCAGGGGTACCAAGCACAGATACGCAGTATTTT. Protein sequence: CASSLAPGVPSTDTQYF.

The gene calls are TRBV12-3 or TRBV12-4 and TRBJ1-2, with D unresolved. This CDR3 comprises 11 residues. Trimming left V 7 bases short and J 5 bases short, with 8 bases between. The CDR3 sequence: CASTLVYGYTF. The CDR3 region has the DNA TGTGCCAGCACTTTGGTGTATGGCTACACCTTC.

This clonotype was found many times. The CDR3 DNA reads TGTGCCAGCAGTTTAATGGGGCGCAATGAGCAGTTCTTC. Its translation: CASSLMGRNEQFF. The gene calls are TRBV12-3 or TRBV12-4 and TRBJ2-1; tentatively, D is TRBD1 (5 bases). The ends were cut back, 2 bases at V and 6 bases at J, with 8 bases in the middle. The CDR3 spans 13 residues.

Ten or more counts support this clonotype. The chain couples TRBV10-3 to TRBJ1-2; TRBD1 is a possible D gene (6 bases). The germline CDR1 and CDR2 sequences are ENHRY and SYGVKD. The CDR3 totals 13 residues. Trimming removed 8 bases at V and 7 bases at J, with 17 bases between. In nucleotides, the CDR3 is TGTGCCATCCTGGATACAGGGTTCTCTGGCTACACCTTC. It yields the protein CAILDTGFSGYTF.

This clonotype was seen a few times. V is TRBV20-1 and J is TRBJ1-6; 11 nucleotides match TRBD1. CDR1 is DFQATT, CDR2 SNEGSKA, per germline (reference sequence). The junction had 6 bases not matched to a gene; V was cut back by 6 bases and J by 8 bases. The CDR3 is made up of 14 amino acids. In DNA, the CDR3 is TGCAGTGCCAAGGGACAGGGGGTGGATTCACCCCTCCACTTT. Its translation is CSAKGQGVDSPLHF.

This clonotype was recorded at least ten times. CDR3: CASSPGEAGQETQYF. The CDR3 DNA reads as TGCGCCAGCAGCCCCGGTGAGGCGGGGCAAGAGACCCAGTACTTC. This chain connects TRBV5-1 to TRBJ2-5, with D possibly matching TRBD2 (6 bases). CDR3 size: 15 residues. Trimming removed 4 bases from V and 2 bases from J, with 15 bases in between. Germline V gene lookup returns CDR1 SGHRS and CDR2 YFSETQ.

The sample holds a few counts of this clonotype. The chain employs TRBV6-1 and TRBJ1-2, with D maybe TRBD1 (6 bases). CDR1 and CDR2 from the germline V gene are MNHNS and SASEGT. CDR3 length equals 15 residues. The ends were cut back, 6 bases at V and 1 base at J, with 15 bases in the middle. The CDR3 coding sequence is TGTGCCAGCAGAGATCTTAAAGGGGGTAACTATGGCTACACCTTC. Protein sequence: CASRDLKGGNYGYTF.

The gene calls are TRBV5-1 and TRBJ2-1, with 7 nucleotides matching TRBD1. The J segment lost 0 bases and the V segment lost 4 bases, leaving 10 bases of the junction unmatched. The germline CDR1 and CDR2 sequences are SGHRS and YFSETQ. This CDR3 spans 17 amino acids. CDR3 in DNA: TGCGCCAGCAGCCAGCAGCCGACAGGGAGCTCCTACAATGAGCAGTTCTTC. Amino acids: CASSQQPTGSSYNEQFF.

This clonotype was found many times. V is TRBV5-5 and J is TRBJ1-1; D may be TRBD1 (6 bases). The V and J ends lost 5 bases and 5 bases respectively, with 19 bases between them. The CDR3 contains 15 residues. In germline, CDR1 is SGHKS, CDR2 YYEKEE (reference sequence). CDR3 nucleotide sequence: TGTGCCAGCAGTAGCTTAGGGGGGGCGCGGACTGAAGCTTTCTTT. The encoded protein is CASSSLGGARTEAFF.

This clonotype was recorded a few times. The V gene is TRBV10-3, the J gene TRBJ2-3; 12 nucleotides align to TRBD2. CDR3 length: 15 amino acids. With 2 bases clipped from V and 5 bases from J, the junction kept 2 bases outside the gene matches. Germline lookup yields CDR1 ENHRY and CDR2 SYGVKD. The CDR3 is CAISELAGGQDTQYF. The CDR3 DNA reads as TGTGCCATCAGTGAGCTAGCGGGAGGGCAAGATACGCAGTATTTT.

Ten or more counts support this clonotype. CDR3 sequence: CASSHGGSGVFTDTQYF. In DNA, the CDR3 is TGCGCCAGCAGCCACGGGGGGTCTGGGGTCTTCACAGATACGCAGTATTTT. V usage is TRBV4-1 and J usage is TRBJ2-3; 7 bases fit TRBD2. Trimming cost V 3 bases and J 2 bases; bases outside gene matches: 11. This CDR3 region has 17 residues. The germline V gene has CDR1 MGHRA and CDR2 YSYEKL.

This clonotype was observed a few times. V usage is TRBV20-1 and J usage is TRBJ2-7; D may correspond to TRBD1 or TRBD2 (5 bases each). The length of the CDR3 is 15 residues. Germline CDR1 DFQATT, CDR2 SNEGSKA (reference sequence). Trimming removed 3 bases from V and 0 bases from J, with 15 bases in between. CDR3 protein: CSASPEGRTSYEQYF. CDR3 nucleotides: TGCAGTGCTAGTCCCGAGGGGCGGACCTCCTACGAGCAGTACTTC.